This TCR beta chain was obtained from a study of blood T cell repertoires in COVID-19 (dated by TCRdb to 2020 to 2022). A note on the overall study: Samples covering the acute and convalescent phases of COVID-19 were provided by collaborators in the United States, Italy and Spain. The material from the prospective study consisted of cDNA or gDNA derived from T cells, B-cell-depleted T cells, or PBMCs. Deeply sampled blood TCRbeta repertoires from subjects exposed to, actively infected with, or recovered from COVID-19 were included in the dataset. A freely available public database, intended as a resource for researchers studying the immune response to SARS-CoV-2, is where the repertoires were released. Samples came from the ongoing ImmuneRACE study (first 160 participants) plus 1,254 subjects from 6 global collaborators. Sample metadata almost always included a de-identified subject ID, COVID-19 status, age in years and sex. HLA class I and class II types, where available, came from metadata supplied by the sample provider rather than from assay-based typing. Results and caveats for the whole study, not just this receptor: The amount of clinical and demographic metadata varied by source and participant and was provided uncurated.

The immunoSEQ Assay, a bias-controlled multiplex PCR, was used to amplify TCRbeta CDR3 regions from genomic DNA. The original pipeline was this. Nucleated cell counts per sample were estimated from amplification of reference gene primers within the assay. To quantify the absolute abundance of each unique TCRbeta CDR3 rearrangement, sequence reads were collapsed and filtered. For each sample, productive Simpson clonality was calculated by taking the square root of Simpson's diversity index across productive rearrangements. Drawn from immuneACCESS, this table holds only the in-frame rearrangements with V and J called that TCRdb kept. Clones are partly lost; checked studies trace under half to an unresolved V gene and leave the rest unexplained. Clone size and V and J calls were adopted from that table, with D and trimming inferred from the DNA. The sample yields some 70,000 clones; approximately 84% were counted once. 16% of the sample is in the top ten clones.

Sequences MNHEY (CDR1) and SMNVEV (CDR2) are obtained from the germline V gene (reference sequence). The CDR3, from cysteine to phenylalanine, totals 15 residues. The kept DNA is CDR3 alone, 45 bases in frame from the first base. V ends up 0 bases short and J 2 bases short, with an unmatched junction base count of 4. In Seattle, one collaborating source enrolled patients while the infection was active and tracked those patients longitudinally over the course of disease. Each collaborating institution followed its own protocols to collect whole blood in K2EDTA tubes. For TCRbeta analysis, collaborators shipped samples in one of three forms: frozen whole blood, isolated PBMCs, or DNA extracted from either of those sample types. Concerning this clone itself: Its antigen has not been determined. Qualities for individual bases were not recorded, and no much larger clone is one base off.

Sequenced: peripheral blood. This clonotype was sampled from a middle-aged man with COVID-19, enrolled during active disease. The chain employs TRBV27 and TRBJ2-7; TRBD1 agrees with 7 junctional bases. CDR3 region: CASSLSWQGAYEQYF. In nucleotides, the sequence is TGTGCCAGCAGTTTATCTTGGCAGGGGGCCTACGAGCAGTACTTC.